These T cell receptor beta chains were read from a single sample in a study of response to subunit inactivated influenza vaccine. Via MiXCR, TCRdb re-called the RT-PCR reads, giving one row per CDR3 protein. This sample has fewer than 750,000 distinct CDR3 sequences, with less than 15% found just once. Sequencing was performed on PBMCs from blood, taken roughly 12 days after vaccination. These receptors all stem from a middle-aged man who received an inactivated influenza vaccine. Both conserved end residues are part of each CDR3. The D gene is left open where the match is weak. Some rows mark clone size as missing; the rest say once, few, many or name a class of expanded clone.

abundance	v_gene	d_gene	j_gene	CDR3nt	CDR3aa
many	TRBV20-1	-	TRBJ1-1	TGCAGTGCTAGAGACGGGGGCGCGGGGACTGAAGCTTTCTTT	CSARDGGAGTEAFF
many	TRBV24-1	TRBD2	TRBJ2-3	TGTGCCACCTCTAGCGGGAGTCCAGATACGCAGTATTTT	CATSSGSPDTQYF
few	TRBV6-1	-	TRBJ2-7	TGTGCCAGCAGTCCCGCCCGGGCAGGGTTCTACGAGCAGTACTTC	CASSPARAGFYEQYF
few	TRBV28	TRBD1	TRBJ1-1	TGTGCCAGCAGTTTTGGGCTAGGGCCAGGGGGTGACACTGAAGCTTTCTTT	CASSFGLGPGGDTEAFF
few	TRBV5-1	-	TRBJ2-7	TGCGCCAGCAGCAACCGGGCCCTGGGGTCATACGAGCAGTACTTC	CASSNRALGSYEQYF
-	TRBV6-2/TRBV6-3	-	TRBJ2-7	TGTGCCAGCAGTTACGACCGGGAGCTGTCGTGGGGATTCTACGAGCAGTACTTC	CASSYDRELSWGFYEQYF
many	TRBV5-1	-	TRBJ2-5	TGCGCCAGCCGTGACAGCGGAGGACAAGAGACCCAGTACTTC	CASRDSGGQETQYF
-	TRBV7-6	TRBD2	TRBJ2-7	TGTGCCAGCAGCCCTGGGGGATCCTCTAGCGGGAGCTACGAGCAGTACTTC	CASSPGGSSSGSYEQYF
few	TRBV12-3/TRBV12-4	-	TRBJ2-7	TGTGCCAGCAGTTCATCAATCCGGGCCTACGAGCAGTACTTC	CASSSSIRAYEQYF
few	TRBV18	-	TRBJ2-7	TGTGCCAGCTCACCACAGTTAGTCGAGCAGTACTTC	CASSPQLVEQYF
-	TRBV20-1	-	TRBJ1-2	TGCAGTGCACACCATGCCTATGGCTACACCTTC	CSAHHAYGYTF
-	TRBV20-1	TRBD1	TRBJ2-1	TGCAGTGCCGCGCGACAGGGCAGTGAGCAGTTCTTC	CSAARQGSEQFF
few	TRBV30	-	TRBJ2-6	TGTGCCTGGAGTGGGAGTTCTGGGGCCAACGTCCTGACTTTC	CAWSGSSGANVLTF
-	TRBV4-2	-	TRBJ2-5	TGTGCCAGCAGCTCGACGTCACAGGGCGGGGAGACCCAGTACTTC	CASSSTSQGGETQYF
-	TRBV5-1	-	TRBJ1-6	TGCGCCAGCGGCCGGGGCCAGGGAAGCCCCTATAATTCACCCCTCCACTTT	CASGRGQGSPYNSPLHF
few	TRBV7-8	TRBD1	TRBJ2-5	TGTGCCAGCAGTCGCGGACAGGGTCGATGGGAGACCCAGTACTTC	CASSRGQGRWETQYF
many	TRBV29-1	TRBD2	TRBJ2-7	TGCAGCGCCAGACTAGCGACCACCTACGAGCAGTACTTC	CSARLATTYEQYF
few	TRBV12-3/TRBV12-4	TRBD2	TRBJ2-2	TGTGCCAGCAGTCCCGCTATTGGGAGCGGGGGTTATTACGGGGAGCTGTTTTTT	CASSPAIGSGGYYGELFF
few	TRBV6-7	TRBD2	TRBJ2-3	TGTGCCAGCAGTTACTCGAAGCACGGGAGGGCCCCCCCAGATACGCAGTATTTT	CASSYSKHGRAPPDTQYF
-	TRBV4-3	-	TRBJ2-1	TGCGCCAGCAGCCAAGATCTGGGGGGGGGCAAGTACCTGAATGAGCAGTTCTTC	CASSQDLGGGKYLNEQFF
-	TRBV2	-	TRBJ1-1	TGTGCCAGCAGTGGAACGGGGTTTGAAGCTTTCTTT	CASSGTGFEAFF
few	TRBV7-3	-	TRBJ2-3	TGTGCCAGCAGCCCAGCTCTAGGCACAGATACGCAGTATTTT	CASSPALGTDTQYF
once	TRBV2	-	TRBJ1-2	TGTGCCAGCAGTCAAGACAGGCAGTCGAACTATGGCTACACCTTC	CASSQDRQSNYGYTF
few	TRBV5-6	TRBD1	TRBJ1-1	TGTGCCAGCAGCGTTACCGGGACAGACATCACTGAAGCTTTCTTT	CASSVTGTDITEAFF
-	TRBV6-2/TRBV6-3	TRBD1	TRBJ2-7	TGTGCCAGCAGTTACCTTGGGACAGACTACGAGCAGTACTTC	CASSYLGTDYEQYF
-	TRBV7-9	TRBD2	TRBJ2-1	TGTGCCAGCAGCTTCCGAAGCGGGGGGGTCTACAATGAGCAGTTCTTC	CASSFRSGGVYNEQFF
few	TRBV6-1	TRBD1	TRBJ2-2	TGTGCCAGCAGCTCACACAGGGGGCTGAACACCGGGGAGCTGTTTTTT	CASSSHRGLNTGELFF
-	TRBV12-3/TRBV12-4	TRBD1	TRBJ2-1	TGTGCCAGCAGATTGGGACAGCTACAGGGGCAGTTCTTC	CASRLGQLQGQFF
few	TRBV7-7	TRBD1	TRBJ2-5	TGTGCTAGCAGCGGACGGGACAGAACAAAAGAGACCCAGTACTTC	CASSGRDRTKETQYF
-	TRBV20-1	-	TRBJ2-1	TGCAGTGCTAGAACCTACAACTATGACAATGAGCAGTTCTTC	CSARTYNYDNEQFF
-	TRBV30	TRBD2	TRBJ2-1	TGTGCCTGGAGGAGACTAGCGGAGCCCTACAATGAGCAGTTCTTC	CAWRRLAEPYNEQFF
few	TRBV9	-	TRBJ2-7	TGTGCCAGCAGCGTAGGCCAAGCCTCTACCTACGAGCAGTACTTC	CASSVGQASTYEQYF